The 22 T cell receptor beta chains below were found in one sample sequenced in a study of cytomegalovirus exposure and HLA in healthy donors. PCR employed 60 Vbeta and 13 Jbeta primers. Generated by immunoSEQ multiplex PCR, the TCRdb table keeps only in-frame clones and is missing some. This sample has some 150,000 clones, with 80% found just once. Sample: PBMCs. The receptors stem from a man aged 18 to 35 in good health and CMV-seropositive.

This sequence joins TRBV7-6 and TRBJ2-1; 9 bases are shared with TRBD2. V trimming: 1 base; J trimming: 7 bases; junction bases outside the gene matches: 11. This CDR3 is 17 amino acids long. Germline-derived CDR1 and CDR2 are SGHVS and FNYEAQ. CDR3 nucleotide sequence: TGTGCCAGCAGCTTAGTTGGGTTAGCGGGAGTTTGGAATGAGCAGTTCTTC. Encoded protein: CASSLVGLAGVWNEQFF.

The rearrangement links TRBV15 to TRBJ2-5; D may be TRBD1 (6 bases). This CDR3 has 14 amino acids. V lost 1 base and J lost 2, with 8 bases in between. Germline V gene sequence: CDR1 LNHNV, CDR2 YYDKDF (reference sequence). CDR3 nucleotide sequence: TGTGCCACCAGCAGAGGGGGGCAGCAAGAGACCCAGTACTTC. Translation gives CATSRGGQQETQYF.

This clone was recorded only once. The J gene is TRBJ1-1, the V gene TRBV28; weak D call: TRBD1 (5 bases). This CDR3 spans 15 amino acids. With 5 bases removed from V and 3 bases from J, the gap between germline ends came to 16 bases. Germline V gene data show CDR1 as MDHEN and CDR2 as SYDVKM. In nucleotides, the CDR3 is TGTGCCAGCAGTCACCGCGGGGCGGAGGACACTGAAGCTTTCTTT. Residues: CASSHRGAEDTEAFF.

CDR3 region: CASRQSGSSANTQYF. The CDR3 nucleotides read TGTGCCAGCAGACAGAGCGGGAGTTCGGCAAATACGCAGTATTTT. The gene calls are TRBV6-5 and TRBJ2-3; 8 positions agree with TRBD2. The junction had 12 bases not matched to a gene; V was cut back by 6 bases and J by 7 bases. CDR1 and CDR2 (germline): MNHEY, SVGAGI. This CDR3 has 15 amino acids.

The genes are TRBV4-1 and TRBJ2-5, with D tentatively TRBD2 (6 bases). The CDR3 covers 14 residues. V lost 1 base and J lost 0, with 6 bases in between. Germline loops: CDR1 MGHRA, CDR2 YSYEKL. CDR3 in amino acids: CASSQGDYQETQYF. The DNA of the CDR3 is TGCGCCAGCAGCCAAGGGGACTACCAAGAGACCCAGTACTTC.

This sequence joins TRBV2 and TRBJ1-3, with TRBD1 identical over 8 bases. The CDR3 runs 13 residues. Trimming cost V 3 bases and J 5 bases; bases outside gene matches: 0. Per germline, CDR1 SNHLY and CDR2 FYNNEI. The CDR3 bases are TGTGCCAGCAGTGACAGGGGGCGAAACACCATATATTTT. Its translation is CASSDRGRNTIYF. Complete variable domain (other parts from reference TRBV2 and TRBJ1-3): EPEVTQTPSHQVTQMGQEVILRCVPISNHLYFYWYRQILGQKVEFLVSFYNNEISEKSEIFDDQFSVERPDGSNFTLKIRSTKLEDSAMYFCASSDRGRNTIYFGEGSWLTVV.

The chain links TRBV5-1 to TRBJ1-1; no clear D. There are 12 residues in the CDR3. With 0 bases removed from V and 7 bases from J, the gap between germline ends came to 7 bases. CDR1 is SGHRS and CDR2 is YFSETQ in the germline V gene. This CDR3 reads CASSLDRVEAFF. CDR3 nucleotide sequence: TGCGCCAGCAGCTTGGATCGGGTTGAAGCTTTCTTT.

The rearrangement links TRBV9 to TRBJ1-1; D gene ambiguous. V lost 4 bases to trimming and J lost 6 bases, with 16 bases between them. Per germline, CDR1 SGDLS and CDR2 YYNGEE. CDR3 size: 14 residues. The CDR3 DNA reads TGTGCCAGCAGCACAAGGGAGGACCACGCTGAAGCTTTCTTT. Translation gives CASSTREDHAEAFF. The full variable domain, completed using reference TRBV9 and TRBJ1-1, is DSGVTQTPKHLITATGQRVTLRCSPRSGDLSVYWYQQSLDQGLQFLIQYYNGEERAKGNILERFSAQQFPDLHSELNLSSLELGDSALYFCASSTREDHAEAFFGQGTRLTVV.

The chain carries TRBV5-5 and TRBJ1-5; D is undetermined. Trimming removed 2 bases at V and 7 bases at J, with 13 bases between. The CDR3 totals 14 residues. Germline values: CDR1 SGHKS, CDR2 YYEKEE (reference sequence). The CDR3 bases are TGTGCCAGCAGCTTCGCAGGAAACGCACAGCCCCAGCATTTT. Protein product: CASSFAGNAQPQHF.

The rearrangement uses TRBV7-9 and TRBJ2-1; 13 bases line up with TRBD2. Germline V CDR1 and CDR2: SEHNR, FQNEAQ (reference sequence). This CDR3 region has 15 residues. The V gene end was trimmed by 3 bases and the J gene end by 9 bases; junction bases not matched to a gene: 5. The CDR3 bases are TGTGCCAGCAGCTTGAGACTAGCGGGAGGTTCTGAGCAGTTCTTC. Translating it yields CASSLRLAGGSEQFF.

In this sample, this clone turned up a few times. V is TRBV5-6 and J is TRBJ1-1; TRBD1 might be the D (5 bases). Germline V gene sequence: CDR1 SGHDT, CDR2 YYEEEE. CDR3 length: 13 residues. V shed 4 bases and J shed 1 base, with 8 bases lying between them. The CDR3 loop reads CASSPTENTEAFF. CDR3 sequence (DNA): TGTGCCAGCAGCCCGACAGAGAACACTGAAGCTTTCTTT.

The rearrangement uses TRBV2 and TRBJ1-2; 7 bases map to TRBD1. The V gene end was trimmed by 9 bases and the J gene end by 2 bases; junction bases not matched to a gene: 18. Germline CDR1 SNHLY, CDR2 FYNNEI. This CDR3 is built from 17 residues. The CDR3 is CASFGPGGSLTNYGYTF. The CDR3 DNA follows: TGTGCCAGTTTTGGGCCAGGGGGTTCTCTGACGAACTATGGCTACACCTTC.

The chain joins TRBV18 to TRBJ1-3; TRBD1 is a possible D gene (6 bases). Between the trimmed V and J ends, which lost 3 bases and 0 bases, there was a span of 9 bases. The CDR3 has 15 amino acids. Germline V gene lookup returns CDR1 KGHSH and CDR2 LQKENI. As DNA, the CDR3 is TGTGCCAGCTCACCGGGACACCACTCTGGAAACACCATATATTTT. This gives the protein CASSPGHHSGNTIYF.

Comment on this clone: At one end the junction does not follow the germline gene, possibly because of a read error. The rearrangement joins TRBV5-1 to TRBJ2-6, with D maybe TRBD1 (6 bases). CDR3 size: 17 residues. Germline values: CDR1 SGHRS, CDR2 YFSETQ. The CDR3 region has the DNA TGCGCCAGCAGCTTGGTTCGACAGGTCTCTGGGGCCAACGGCCTGACTTTC. This codes for CASSLVRQVSGANGLTF. Full variable domain (remainder filled in from reference TRBV5-1 and TRBJ2-6): KAGVTQTPRYLIKTRGQQVTLSCSPISGHRSVSWYQQTPGQGLQFLFEYFSETQRNKGNFPGRFSGRQFSNSRSEMNVSTLELGDSALYLCASSLVRQVSGANGLTFGAGSRLTVL.

The chain combines TRBV10-3 with TRBJ1-3, with D perhaps TRBD1 (5 bases). Trimming took 7 bases from V and 2 from J, leaving 9 bases between them. The CDR3 extends over 13 amino acids. CDR1 and CDR2 (germline): ENHRY, SYGVKD. CDR3: CAITGGAGNTIYF. The CDR3 bases are TGTGCCATCACCGGGGGGGCTGGAAACACCATATATTTT.

This clone was detected only once. The J gene is TRBJ1-1, the V gene TRBV5-1; TRBD1 matches at 9 bases. This CDR3 is 11 amino acids long. The V and J ends lost 3 bases and 14 bases, in that order; junction bases with no gene match: 5. In germline, CDR1 is SGHRS, CDR2 YFSETQ. CDR3 residues: CASSSGTGHFF. The CDR3 DNA is TGCGCCAGCAGCTCCGGGACAGGGCACTTCTTT.

This chain joins TRBV10-2 and TRBJ1-2, with TRBD1 matching 8 bases. The CDR3 loop spans 13 amino acids. Germline loops: CDR1 WSHSY, CDR2 SAAADI. V gave up 6 bases and J gave up 8 bases; unmatched junction bases: 8. The CDR3 reads CASSQDRVKGYTF. DNA for the CDR3: TGCGCCAGCAGCCAGGACAGGGTAAAAGGCTACACCTTC.

For this clone: The junction and the germline gene differ at one end; a read error may be behind it. The identical CDR3 is also encoded by other nucleotide sequences in the sample. The gene calls are TRBV11-1 and TRBJ1-6; tentatively, D is TRBD1 (5 bases). CDR1 and CDR2 (germline): SGHAT, FQDESV (reference sequence). The CDR3 loop spans 15 amino acids. CDR3: CASSHGQTYNSPLHF. CDR3 sequence (DNA): TGCGCCAGCAGCCACGGACAAACCTATAATTCACCCCTCCACTTT.

The chain is built from TRBV7-2 and TRBJ1-2; 7 bases fit TRBD1. With V trimmed by 1 base and J by 6 bases, 11 bases remained unmatched. The V gene's germline CDR1 is SGHTA and CDR2 FQGNSA. CDR3 length equals 16 residues. CDR3 nucleotides: TGTGCCAGCAGCTTAGGGGCCCACCTCCAGGGGGATGGCTACACCTTC. The encoded protein is CASSLGAHLQGDGYTF.

This rearrangement joins TRBV6-5 to TRBJ2-1; 7 nucleotides line up with TRBD1. With V trimmed by 1 base and J by 2 bases, 5 bases remained unmatched. There are 16 residues in the CDR3. CDR1 and CDR2 from the germline V gene are MNHEY and SVGAGI. CDR3 coding DNA: TGTGCCAGCAGTTACTACGTAGGGGGCGCCTACAATGAGCAGTTCTTC. Amino acids: CASSYYVGGAYNEQFF.

This clone occurred a few times. V usage is TRBV6-5 and J usage is TRBJ1-5; the D is unclear. The V and J ends lost 2 bases and 6 bases respectively, with 11 bases between them. The length of the CDR3 is 14 residues. Germline loops: CDR1 MNHEY, CDR2 SVGAGI. The CDR3 loop is CASSYRVEAQPQHF. CDR3 sequence (DNA): TGTGCCAGCAGTTACCGGGTTGAAGCTCAGCCCCAGCATTTT.

Notes on this clone: Its ends do not fully match the called genes, so a read error is possible. J is TRBJ2-7 and V is TRBV7-9; 9 bases are shared with TRBD1. Germline V gene lookup returns CDR1 SEHNR and CDR2 FQNEAQ (reference sequence). This CDR3 spans 15 amino acids. CDR3 nucleotides: TGTTCCAGCAGCTCGGACCGGGACAGGGCCTACGAGCAGTACTTC. This translates into CSSSSDRDRAYEQYF. The full variable domain, in which reference TRBV7-9 and TRBJ2-7 provide the parts outside the CDR3, is DTGVSQNPRHKITKRGQNVTFRCDPISEHNRLYWYRQTLGQGPEFLTYFQNEAQLEKSRLLSDRFSAERPKGSFSTLEIQRTEQGDSAMYLCSSSSDRDRAYEQYFGPGTRLTVT.